The present T cell receptor (beta chain) was sequenced within a study of shared clonotypes between healthy human individuals. Naive-designated CD8 cells lacked CD45RO, were positively enriched for CCR7, and omitted terminally differentiated effector memory CD45RA+ cells. Splitting of each subset's genomic DNA was done evenly across several immunoSEQ plates. Profiled with immunoSEQ multiplex PCR; TCRdb holds only in-frame clones, not every one. The sample holds over 2 million clones, less than 95% seen once. The receptor was derived from a man aged 18-30 years in good health. The specimen sequenced was naive CD8+ T cells sorted from blood.

CDR3 sequence: CASHTQAQIITDTQYF. The CDR3, as DNA: TGTGCCAGCCATACCCAGGCCCAGATTATCACAGATACGCAGTATTTT. The V gene is TRBV5-6, the J gene TRBJ2-3; D remains ambiguous. CDR1 SGHDT and CDR2 YYEEEE come from the germline V gene. The CDR3 contains 16 residues. The germline V and J ends were trimmed by 7 bases and 2 bases, with 20 bases remaining between them. Filled out from reference TRBV5-6 and TRBJ2-3, the complete variable domain reads DAGVTQSPTHLIKTRGQQVTLRCSPKSGHDTVSWYQQALGQGPQFIFQYYEEEERQRGNFPDRFSGHQFPNYSSELNVNALLLGDSALYLCASHTQAQIITDTQYFGPGTRLTVL.